This entry lists 29 T cell receptor beta chains sequenced from one sample in a study of memory CD4+ T cells and cytomegalovirus serostatus. Here immunoSEQ multiplex PCR was the method, and the copy in TCRdb shows in-frame clones only, minus some. The data hold roughly 50,000 clones, with around 80% observed a single time. Single viable CD3+CD4+CD8-CD45RO+ cells were sorted as the memory CD4+ T cells. The specimen sequenced was memory CD4+ T cells from blood. These TCRs come from an adult in good health and CMV-seronegative.

The chain couples TRBV27 to TRBJ2-7; D is possibly TRBD1 (6 bases). This CDR3 contains 13 residues. CDR1 and CDR2 (germline): MNHEY, SMNVEV (reference sequence). The ends were cut back, 3 bases at V and 3 bases at J, with 9 bases in the middle. The CDR3 DNA reads TGTGCCAGCAGTTTGAGGGGGAACTACGAGCAGTACTTC. This encodes CASSLRGNYEQYF.

This chain's CDR3 is CASSLEAGFEKLFF. CDR3 nucleotide sequence: TGTGCCAGCAGCTTGGAGGCAGGGTTTGAAAAACTGTTTTTT. J is TRBJ1-4 and V is TRBV5-8; a possible D gene is TRBD1 (5 bases). V was trimmed by 0 bases and J by 7 bases, leaving 10 bases between them. This CDR3 has 14 residues. CDR1 SGHTS and CDR2 YDEGEE come from the germline V gene.

This clone was seen more than once but under ten times. J is TRBJ2-3 and V is TRBV30, with D perhaps TRBD2 (5 bases). Germline values: CDR1 GTSNPN, CDR2 SVGIG (reference sequence). V lost 0 bases and J 10 bases, leaving 11 bases between the germline ends. The CDR3 consists of 12 residues. The DNA for the CDR3 is TGTGCCTGGAGTGTACCAGCTAGCCCGCAGTATTTT. This codes for CAWSVPASPQYF.

The gene calls are TRBV7-2 and TRBJ1-2; D gene uncertain. This CDR3 region has 15 residues. Germline CDR1 and CDR2: SGHTA and FQGNSA. The ends were cut back, 4 bases at V and 4 bases at J, with 16 bases in the middle. CDR3 protein: CASSSRFGEGYGYTF. Written as DNA, the CDR3 is TGTGCCAGCAGCTCCCGATTCGGGGAGGGCTATGGCTACACCTTC.

The chain combines TRBV18 with TRBJ1-1; D perhaps matches TRBD1 (5 bases). V was trimmed by 5 bases and J by 0 bases, leaving 7 bases between them. Germline CDR1 reads KGHSH; CDR2 reads LQKENI. The CDR3 spans 13 residues. The CDR3 spells CASSGGLNTEAFF. CDR3 sequence (DNA): TGTGCCAGCTCAGGGGGACTGAACACTGAAGCTTTCTTT.

This rearrangement joins TRBV2 to TRBJ1-4, with 8 bases fitting TRBD1. CDR1 and CDR2 (germline): SNHLY, FYNNEI. The CDR3 has 15 residues. The ends lost 8 bases at V and 0 bases at J; junction bases unmatched: 5. CDR3 residues: CASARGQATNEKLFF. In nucleotides, the CDR3 is TGTGCCAGCGCCCGGGGACAGGCAACTAATGAAAAACTGTTTTTT.

J is TRBJ2-7 and V is TRBV5-1; D not certain. CDR1 and CDR2 from the germline V gene are SGHRS and YFSETQ. There are 12 residues in the CDR3. Deletions cut 4 bases from V and 2 bases from J, with 7 bases between. As DNA, the CDR3 is TGCGCCAGCAGCGGGGTTACCTACGAGCAGTACTTC. Translation: CASSGVTYEQYF.

The gene calls are TRBV2 and TRBJ1-5, with D maybe TRBD1 (6 bases). In germline, CDR1 is SNHLY, CDR2 FYNNEI. The ends were cut back, 10 bases at V and 7 bases at J, with 14 bases in the middle. The CDR3 sequence is 12 residues long. The CDR3 loop is CATGGSGQPQHF. CDR3 nucleotide sequence: TGTGCCACCGGGGGCTCCGGGCAGCCCCAGCATTTT.

The J gene is TRBJ1-2, the V gene TRBV19; 8 bases map to TRBD1. Germline CDR1 and CDR2: LNHDA and SQIVND (reference sequence). This CDR3 contains 13 residues. The V segment lost 5 bases and the J segment 4 bases; nucleotides outside the gene matches: 3. CDR3 amino acids: CASSATGVYGYTF. As DNA, the CDR3 is TGTGCCAGTAGTGCGACAGGGGTCTATGGCTACACCTTC.

This clone was counted a few times. The chain carries TRBV11-3 and TRBJ2-1, with D uncertain. The CDR3 extends over 12 amino acids. The V end was cut by 2 bases, the J end by 13 bases, with 12 bases between. Looked up from germline, CDR1 is SGHNT and CDR2 is YENEEA. CDR3 DNA sequence: TGTGCCAGCAGCTTATTCGGTGCGCAACAGTTCTTC. This sequence encodes CASSLFGAQQFF.

This sequence joins TRBV5-1 and TRBJ2-1; D is perhaps TRBD2 (5 bases). The V and J ends lost 0 bases and 0 bases respectively, with 13 bases between them. This CDR3 contains 17 residues. CDR1 is SGHRS and CDR2 is YFSETQ in the germline V gene. The CDR3 loop reads CASSLDLGLVSYNEQFF. The CDR3 region has the DNA TGCGCCAGCAGCTTGGATCTAGGACTCGTCTCCTACAATGAGCAGTTCTTC. Full variable domain (missing parts from reference TRBV5-1 and TRBJ2-1): KAGVTQTPRYLIKTRGQQVTLSCSPISGHRSVSWYQQTPGQGLQFLFEYFSETQRNKGNFPGRFSGRQFSNSRSEMNVSTLELGDSALYLCASSLDLGLVSYNEQFFGPGTRLTVL.

The chain joins TRBV10-2 to TRBJ1-4, with D hard to call. The V gene's germline CDR1 is WSHSY and CDR2 SAAADI. This CDR3 comprises 16 residues. The V end lost 0 bases, the J end lost 7 bases, and 15 bases lay between the germline ends. CDR3 nucleotides: TGCGCCAGCAGTGAGTCATACCCGGAATTAGGTGAAAAACTGTTTTTT. This encodes CASSESYPELGEKLFF.

The chain carries TRBV9 and TRBJ1-2; 8 bases line up with TRBD1. The junction had 10 bases not matched to a gene; V was cut back by 4 bases and J by 5 bases. The germline V gene has CDR1 SGDLS and CDR2 YYNGEE. The CDR3 covers 15 residues. In DNA form, the CDR3 reads TGTGCCAGCAGCCCGACCAGGGGGCTCGGGTATGGCTACACCTTC. Translated, it gives CASSPTRGLGYGYTF.

The chain employs TRBV7-2 and TRBJ2-5, with 8 positions matching TRBD1. J was trimmed by 5 bases and V by 5 bases; bases with no gene match: 13. This CDR3 is 16 amino acids long. In germline, CDR1 is SGHTA, CDR2 FQGNSA. CDR3 in amino acids: CASSRQGANGRETQYF. For the CDR3, the DNA is TGTGCCAGCAGCCGCCAGGGGGCCAATGGTCGTGAGACCCAGTACTTC.

The table lists this clone with a few counts. The genes are TRBV5-1 and TRBJ2-1, with TRBD2 matching over 9 bases. V lost 0 bases, J lost 2 bases, and 3 bases stayed unmatched. The V gene's germline CDR1 is SGHRS and CDR2 YFSETQ. The CDR3 consists of 16 residues. Written as DNA, the CDR3 is TGCGCCAGCAGCTTGGTAGCGGGAGAGGCCTACAATGAGCAGTTCTTC. The encoded protein is CASSLVAGEAYNEQFF.

Here the CDR3 reads CASTRDRATNEQFF. The CDR3 DNA sequence: TGTGCCAGCACCCGGGACAGGGCTACCAATGAGCAGTTCTTC. The rearrangement links TRBV7-8 to TRBJ2-1, with TRBD1 identical over 9 bases. Per the germline V gene, CDR1 is SGHVS and CDR2 is FQNEAQ. The CDR3 runs to 14 residues. V shed 7 bases and J 6 bases; nucleotides not matched to a gene: 7.

The chain carries TRBV7-9 and TRBJ1-2; 11 positions agree with TRBD1. Germline values: CDR1 SEHNR, CDR2 FQNEAQ (reference sequence). The length of the CDR3 is 15 residues. The trim removed 0 bases at V and 7 bases at J, leaving 4 bases unmatched. The CDR3 protein is CASSLAAGTGGGYTF. CDR3 bases: TGTGCCAGCAGCTTAGCAGCGGGGACAGGGGGTGGCTACACCTTC.

The chain joins TRBV18 to TRBJ2-7; 10 bases align to TRBD1. There are 14 residues in the CDR3. V was pared by 3 bases and J by 5 bases, with 4 bases of the junction left unmatched. CDR1 KGHSH and CDR2 LQKENI come from the germline V gene. The CDR3 protein is CASSPRTGGDEQYF. The CDR3 nucleotides read TGTGCCAGCTCACCCAGGACAGGGGGTGACGAGCAGTACTTC.

This clone was recorded once. The chain employs TRBV20-1 and TRBJ2-1; no clear D gene. The CDR3 has 11 amino acids. Trimming cost V 4 bases and J 8 bases, with 9 bases left between them. In germline, CDR1 is DFQATT, CDR2 SNEGSKA (reference sequence). The CDR3 bases are TGCAGTGCTAACCACCGGGATGAGCAGTTCTTC. Amino acids: CSANHRDEQFF.

The CDR3 DNA sequence: TGCGCCAGCAGCTTGGAGGCCTCGGGATCACCCCTCCACTTT. It translates to CASSLEASGSPLHF. The chain links TRBV5-1 to TRBJ1-6, with D uncertain. The CDR3 consists of 14 residues. In germline, CDR1 is SGHRS, CDR2 YFSETQ. V lost 0 bases to trimming and J lost 10 bases, with 11 bases between them.

The chain employs TRBV6-1 and TRBJ1-2; D gene ambiguous. Between the trimmed V and J ends, which lost 4 bases and 2 bases, there was a span of 8 bases. CDR1 and CDR2 from the germline V gene are MNHNS and SASEGT. CDR3 length: 13 residues. The CDR3 is CASSVSQNYGYTF. CDR3 sequence (DNA): TGTGCCAGCAGTGTTAGTCAGAACTATGGCTACACCTTC.

The CDR3 is CASSQDNEQFF. Written as DNA, the CDR3 is TGTGCCAGCAGCCAAGACAATGAGCAGTTCTTC. The chain links TRBV14 to TRBJ2-1; D is unresolved. The CDR3 has 11 amino acids. In germline, CDR1 is SGHDN, CDR2 FVKESK. Trimming stripped 0 bases from V and 6 bases from J, with 0 bases between.

The CDR3 region has the DNA TGTGCCAGCAGCTCAGCGGCGGGGGGCTCCTACGAGCAGTACTTC. Its protein is CASSSAAGGSYEQYF. The chain couples TRBV7-6 to TRBJ2-7; 8 bases align to TRBD2. V shed 4 bases and J 0 bases; nucleotides not matched to a gene: 5. This CDR3 comprises 15 residues. CDR1 and CDR2 (germline): SGHVS, FNYEAQ.

This chain links TRBV6-5 with TRBJ1-1; no clear D gene. Germline V gene lookup returns CDR1 MNHEY and CDR2 SVGAGI. The ends were cut back, 8 bases at V and 0 bases at J, with 10 bases in the middle. The CDR3 consists of 13 residues. The DNA of the CDR3 is TGTGCCAGCCAGCCACCTCTGAACACTGAAGCTTTCTTT. Translation: CASQPPLNTEAFF.

The chain uses TRBV19 and TRBJ2-6; D unresolved. The CDR3 extends over 17 amino acids. V lost 7 bases and J lost 4, with 20 bases in between. The V gene's germline CDR1 is LNHDA and CDR2 SQIVND (reference sequence). Here the CDR3 reads CASTSSKKTLGANVLTF. CDR3 coding DNA: TGTGCCAGTACATCCTCCAAGAAAACTCTGGGGGCCAACGTCCTGACTTTC.

The chain carries TRBV9 and TRBJ2-1; 13 bases are shared with TRBD2. This CDR3 has 15 residues. The V and J ends lost 0 bases and 9 bases, in that order; junction bases with no gene match: 3. The germline gives CDR1 SGDLS, CDR2 YYNGEE. The CDR3 coding sequence is TGTGCCAGCAGCGTAGTGACTAGCGGGGGGAGTGAGCAGTTCTTC. Residues: CASSVVTSGGSEQFF.

The rearrangement uses TRBV5-1 and TRBJ2-5, with 9 bases matching TRBD2. This CDR3 has 16 amino acids. Germline CDR1 SGHRS, CDR2 YFSETQ. The V and J ends lost 3 bases and 4 bases, in that order; junction bases with no gene match: 10. CDR3 sequence (DNA): TGCGCCAGCAGCTCCGGCGCGGGGGGGTCCGGAGAGACCCAGTACTTC. It specifies CASSSGAGGSGETQYF.

There are a few counts of this clone. The chain couples TRBV7-9 to TRBJ1-5; D is unresolved. In germline, CDR1 is SEHNR, CDR2 FQNEAQ (reference sequence). The CDR3 covers 15 residues. V was clipped by 5 bases and J by 0 bases, with 11 bases between them. CDR3 nucleotide sequence: TGTGCCAGCAGCCCTAGCGCTAATAGCAATCAGCCCCAGCATTTT. Translated, it gives CASSPSANSNQPQHF.

The chain links TRBV28 to TRBJ1-2; D is ambiguous. The CDR3 spans 13 residues. Germline CDR1 and CDR2: MDHEN and SYDVKM. The germline V and J ends were trimmed by 6 bases and 6 bases, with 14 bases remaining between them. DNA of the CDR3: TGTGCCAGCAGGGGCGATAGAGCTCATGGCTACACCTTC. It codes for CASRGDRAHGYTF.